The rows below give T cell receptor beta chains drawn from one sample of a study of CD8 T cells in Susac syndrome. Each CDR3 protein is one row after TCRdb ran MiXCR on the immunoSEQ multiplex PCR reads. The data hold 150,000 to 200,000 distinct CDR3 sequences, with just under 95% observed a single time. Sequenced: CD4+ T cells from PBMCs. These receptors were collected from a human donor in good health. The conserved cysteine and the conserved F or W are not part of the CDR3 here. A D gene is named only where the DNA matches it firmly.

j_gene | v_gene | d_gene | CDR3aa
TRBJ2-3 | TRBV20-1 | TRBD2 | SARTSGGADTQY
TRBJ2-3 | TRBV29-1 | TRBD2 | SVIIAGGSTDTQY
TRBJ2-1 | TRBV5-1 | TRBD2 | ASSSERGRRNEQF
TRBJ2-4 | TRBV5-6 | TRBD2 | ASSATSGGAGKNIQY
TRBJ1-5 | TRBV5-1 | NA | ASRRDPLSNQPQH
TRBJ2-7 | TRBV6-5 | NA | ASSYSWGEYEQY
TRBJ1-1 | TRBV30 | NA | AWSYLLIGATEAF
TRBJ2-7 | TRBV12-2 | NA | ASRSTGTSEDEQY
TRBJ1-5 | TRBV18 | TRBD1 | ASSSGTGVQPQH
TRBJ1-4 | TRBV3-1 | NA | ASSPPGGLREKLF
TRBJ2-1 | TRBV20-1 | NA | SAGGVGGSLDNEQF
TRBJ2-7 | TRBV11-1 | NA | ASSPKGERRAYEQY
TRBJ1-2 | TRBV5-1 | NA | ASSLPGSNYGYT
TRBJ1-1 | TRBV20-1 | NA | SAPVTGIMNTEAF
TRBJ2-7 | TRBV27 | TRBD2 | ASSGIAGSYEQY
TRBJ1-2 | TRBV7-8 | NA | ASSLVRVGGYT
TRBJ1-2 | TRBV19 | TRBD1 | ASLPSQGAYGYT
TRBJ2-7 | TRBV7-8 | NA | ASSQSTYEQY
TRBJ2-7 | TRBV29-1 | NA | SVEDRRARPYEQY
TRBJ1-3 | TRBV25-1 | NA | ASSARRSSGNTIY
TRBJ1-5 | TRBV20-1 | NA | SAFRRRSNQPQH
TRBJ2-5 | TRBV20-1 | TRBD1 | RAGGAETQY
TRBJ2-3 | TRBV20-1 | TRBD2 | SAQAGGPADTQY
TRBJ1-5 | TRBV11-2 | NA | ASSRREVGQPQH